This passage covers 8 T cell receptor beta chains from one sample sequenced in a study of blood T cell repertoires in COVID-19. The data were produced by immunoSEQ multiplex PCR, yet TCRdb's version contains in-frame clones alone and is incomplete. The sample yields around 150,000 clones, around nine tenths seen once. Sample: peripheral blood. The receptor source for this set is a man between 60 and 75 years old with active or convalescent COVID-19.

CDR3 DNA: TGTGCTAGTGGTTTGTTGGCAGTCAATCAGCCCCAGCATTTT. It yields the protein CASGLLAVNQPQHF. The V call is TRBV12-5, the J call TRBJ1-5; no reliable D call. CDR1 is LGHNT and CDR2 is FRNRAP in the germline V gene. The CDR3 runs to 14 residues. Trimming shortened V by 2 bases and J by 3 bases, and 8 bases separated the two germline ends.

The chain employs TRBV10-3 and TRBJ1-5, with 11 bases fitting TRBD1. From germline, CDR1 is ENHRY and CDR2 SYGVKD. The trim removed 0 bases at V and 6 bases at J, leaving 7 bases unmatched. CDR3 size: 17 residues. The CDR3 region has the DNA TGTGCCATCAGTGAGTCACCGTGGGACAGGGGGACTCAGCCCCAGCATTTT. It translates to CAISESPWDRGTQPQHF.

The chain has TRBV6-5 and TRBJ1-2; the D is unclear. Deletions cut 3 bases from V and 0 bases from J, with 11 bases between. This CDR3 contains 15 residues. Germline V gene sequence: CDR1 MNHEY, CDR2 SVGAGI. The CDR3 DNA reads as TGTGCCAGCAGTTATGCGGGAGTTACTAACTATGGCTACACCTTC. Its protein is CASSYAGVTNYGYTF.

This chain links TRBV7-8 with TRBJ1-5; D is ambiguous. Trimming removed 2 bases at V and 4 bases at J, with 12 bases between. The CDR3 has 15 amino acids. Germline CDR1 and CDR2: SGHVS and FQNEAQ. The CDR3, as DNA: TGTGCCAGCAGCTTAAGTAGTCGGGTTAATCAGCCCCAGCATTTT. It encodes CASSLSSRVNQPQHF.

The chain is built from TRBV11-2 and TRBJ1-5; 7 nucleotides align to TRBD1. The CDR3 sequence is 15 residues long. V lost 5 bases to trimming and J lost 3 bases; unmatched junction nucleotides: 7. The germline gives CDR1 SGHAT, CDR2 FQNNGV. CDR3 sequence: CASSEQQGPNQPQHF. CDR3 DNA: TGTGCCAGCAGCGAGCAACAGGGGCCCAATCAGCCCCAGCATTTT.

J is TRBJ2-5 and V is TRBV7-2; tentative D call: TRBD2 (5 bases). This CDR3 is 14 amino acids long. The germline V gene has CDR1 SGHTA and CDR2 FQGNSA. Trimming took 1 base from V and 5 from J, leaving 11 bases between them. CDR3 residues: CASSLVAGVETQYF. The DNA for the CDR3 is TGTGCCAGCAGCTTAGTGGCCGGGGTTGAGACCCAGTACTTC.

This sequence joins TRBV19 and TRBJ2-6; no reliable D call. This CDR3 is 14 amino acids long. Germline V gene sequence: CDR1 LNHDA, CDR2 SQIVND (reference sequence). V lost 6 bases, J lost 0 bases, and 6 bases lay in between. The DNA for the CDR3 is TGTGCCAGTAGCCTAAACTCTGGGGCCAACGTCCTGACTTTC. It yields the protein CASSLNSGANVLTF.

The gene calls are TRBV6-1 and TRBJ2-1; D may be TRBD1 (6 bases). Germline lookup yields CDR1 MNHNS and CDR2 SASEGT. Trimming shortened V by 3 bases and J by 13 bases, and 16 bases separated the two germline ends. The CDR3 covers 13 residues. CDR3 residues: CASSDLQGLLQFF. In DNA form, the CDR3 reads TGTGCCAGCAGTGACCTCCAGGGGCTGCTCCAGTTCTTC.